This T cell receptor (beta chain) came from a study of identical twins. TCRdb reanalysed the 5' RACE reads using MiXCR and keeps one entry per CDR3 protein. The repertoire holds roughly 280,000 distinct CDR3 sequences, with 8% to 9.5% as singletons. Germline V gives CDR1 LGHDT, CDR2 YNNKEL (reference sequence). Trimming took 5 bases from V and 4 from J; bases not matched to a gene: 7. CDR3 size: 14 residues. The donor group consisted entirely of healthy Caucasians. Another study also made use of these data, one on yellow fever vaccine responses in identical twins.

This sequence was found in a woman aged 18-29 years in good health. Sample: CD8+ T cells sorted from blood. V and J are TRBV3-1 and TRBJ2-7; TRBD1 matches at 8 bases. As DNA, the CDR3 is TGTGCCAGCAGCGCTGGACAGGGAAATTACGAGCAGTACTTC. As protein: CASSAGQGNYEQYF.